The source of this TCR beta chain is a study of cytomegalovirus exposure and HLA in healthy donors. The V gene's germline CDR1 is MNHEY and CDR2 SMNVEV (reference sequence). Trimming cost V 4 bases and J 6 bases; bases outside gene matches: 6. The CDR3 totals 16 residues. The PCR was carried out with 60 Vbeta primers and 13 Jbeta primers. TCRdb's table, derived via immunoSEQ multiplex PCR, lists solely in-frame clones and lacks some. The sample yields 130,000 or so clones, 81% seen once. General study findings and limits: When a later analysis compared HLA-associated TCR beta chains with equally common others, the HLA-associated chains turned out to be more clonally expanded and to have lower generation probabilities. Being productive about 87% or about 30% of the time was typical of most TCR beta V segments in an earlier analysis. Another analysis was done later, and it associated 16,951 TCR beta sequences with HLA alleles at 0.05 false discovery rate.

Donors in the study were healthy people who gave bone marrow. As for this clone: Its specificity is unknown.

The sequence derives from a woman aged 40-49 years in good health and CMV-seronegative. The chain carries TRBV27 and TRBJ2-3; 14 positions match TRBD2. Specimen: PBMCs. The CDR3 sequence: CASSSEGLAGVDTQYF. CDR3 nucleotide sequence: TGTGCCAGCAGTTCGGAGGGACTAGCGGGAGTTGATACGCAGTATTTT.